The 31 T cell receptor beta chains given below trace back to one sample, sequenced in a study of blood T cells in healthy people across ages. A second PCR, run for about 7 to 11 cycles, used a sample-barcoded 5' primer plus a J-beta primer mix. Via MiXCR, TCRdb re-called the 5' RACE reads, giving one row per CDR3 protein. The sample records about 1 million distinct CDR3 sequences, more than 40% being singletons. The source material was blood. The receptors come from a woman aged 55-70 years in good health.

This clonotype appeared a few times. The chain links TRBV3-1 to TRBJ2-3, with D hard to call. V was pared by 0 bases and J by 1 base, with 8 bases between. This CDR3 has 15 amino acids. Germline V gene sequence: CDR1 LGHDT, CDR2 YNNKEL (reference sequence). CDR3 bases: TGTGCCAGCAGCCAAGAGGTCCCAGGCACAGATACGCAGTATTTT. As protein: CASSQEVPGTDTQYF.

About this clonotype itself: With a much larger clone just one base away, this may be a read error. This chain links TRBV4-2 with TRBJ2-3; the D is unclear. There are 15 residues in the CDR3. The V gene's germline CDR1 is LGHNA and CDR2 YNFKEQ. The CDR3 coding sequence is TGTGCCAGCAATGGCAAGACGGGCTCCACAGAGACGCAGTATTTT. Its protein is CASNGKTGSTETQYF.

The CDR3 loop is CSASRGLASRHIQYF. CDR3 DNA sequence: TGCAGTGCTAGCCGGGGACTAGCCTCGAGACACATTCAGTACTTC. The chain couples TRBV20-1 to TRBJ2-7, with 9 bases matching TRBD2. The J call may be faulty, since TRBJ2-4 better matches the DNA end. The V gene's germline CDR1 is DFQATT and CDR2 SNEGSKA (reference sequence). This CDR3 comprises 15 residues.

V usage is TRBV5-1 and J usage is TRBJ2-1, with 9 positions matching TRBD1. CDR3 length: 15 residues. Losses at the gene ends were 4 bases for V and 3 bases for J; bases not matched to a gene: 5. Germline CDR1 and CDR2: SGHRS and YFSETQ. The CDR3 is CASSLRGQGYNEQFF. The CDR3 DNA reads as TGCGCCAGCAGCCTGCGGGGACAGGGCTACAATGAGCAGTTCTTC.

J is TRBJ1-5 and V is TRBV10-3; D gene ambiguous. V lost 8 bases to trimming and J lost 1 base, with 6 bases between them. The CDR3 runs 12 residues. Germline V CDR1 and CDR2: ENHRY, SYGVKD. CDR3 amino acids: CAISESNQPQHF. DNA for the CDR3: TGTGCCATCTCAGAAAGCAATCAGCCCCAGCATTTT.

The rearrangement uses TRBV10-2 and TRBJ2-3; 14 bases align to TRBD2. Looked up from germline, CDR1 is WSHSY and CDR2 is SAAADI. The CDR3 length is 17 residues. The V gene end was trimmed by 1 base and the J gene end by 9 bases; junction bases not matched to a gene: 9. This CDR3 is CASSEFPGLAGDRTQYF. CDR3 bases: TGCGCCAGCAGTGAGTTCCCGGGACTAGCGGGAGATAGGACGCAGTATTTT.

This clonotype has just a few counts. The junction does not match germline at one end; this may be a read error. The chain recombines TRBV5-1 with TRBJ2-1, with 9 positions matching TRBD2. The CDR3 is made up of 17 amino acids. Germline CDR1 is SGHRS and CDR2 is YFSETQ. In DNA, the CDR3 is TGCGCCAGCAGCTTGTCCGTAGCGGGAGTCTCCCACAATGAGCAGTTCTTC. Translating it yields CASSLSVAGVSHNEQFF.

This clonotype was seen only once. The chain uses TRBV11-1 and TRBJ2-3, with 7 bases aligning to TRBD2. J was trimmed by 3 bases and V by 10 bases; bases with no gene match: 10. Germline V gives CDR1 SGHAT, CDR2 FQDESV (reference sequence). The CDR3 has 14 residues. The CDR3 is CATAGRGRTDTQYF. As DNA, the CDR3 is TGTGCCACAGCCGGGCGGGGGAGGACAGATACGCAGTATTTT.

The V gene is TRBV10-3, the J gene TRBJ2-3; D gene uncertain. Germline lookup yields CDR1 ENHRY and CDR2 SYGVKD. The CDR3 extends over 14 amino acids. Trimming stripped 10 bases from V and 4 bases from J, with 18 bases between. This chain's CDR3 is CATETRIGSDTQYF. The DNA for the CDR3 is TGTGCCACGGAGACTCGGATCGGCTCAGATACGCAGTATTTT.

This clonotype was found a few times. V gene TRBV7-9 combines with J gene TRBJ2-5, with 10 nucleotides matching TRBD2. V gave up 1 base and J gave up 11 bases; unmatched junction bases: 7. The V gene's germline CDR1 is SEHNR and CDR2 FQNEAQ (reference sequence). The CDR3 consists of 14 residues. The CDR3 is CASSLDGTSVVQYF. The CDR3 region has the DNA TGTGCCAGCAGCTTAGACGGGACTAGCGTGGTGCAGTACTTC.

Note on this clonotype: At one boundary the junction diverges from the germline segment, which might be a read error. The rearrangement joins TRBV7-9 to TRBJ2-1; a possible D gene is TRBD2 (5 bases). The CDR3 sequence is 13 residues long. Germline loops: CDR1 SEHNR, CDR2 FQNEAQ (reference sequence). CDR3 region: CANSPWGDNEQFF. In DNA form, the CDR3 reads TGTGCCAACAGCCCTTGGGGAGACAATGAGCAGTTCTTC.

This chain joins TRBV2 and TRBJ2-1, with unresolved D. Germline CDR1 SNHLY, CDR2 FYNNEI. Trimming shortened V by 2 bases and J by 0 bases, and 8 bases separated the two germline ends. This CDR3 has 15 residues. The CDR3 DNA follows: TGTGCCAGCAGTGAAAGAGAAGGCTCCTACAATGAGCAGTTCTTC. Translation: CASSEREGSYNEQFF.

This clonotype was seen a handful of times. The chain recombines TRBV20-1 with TRBJ2-7, with D possibly matching TRBD1 (5 bases). The CDR3 has 13 residues. The V end lost 6 bases, the J end lost 0 bases, and 12 bases lay between the germline ends. Germline loops: CDR1 DFQATT, CDR2 SNEGSKA (reference sequence). The CDR3 DNA reads as TGCAGTGCCCTATGGACATCCTCCTACGAGCAGTACTTC. Translation: CSALWTSSYEQYF.

The chain couples TRBV27 to TRBJ1-5; TRBD1 is a possible D gene (5 bases). The CDR3 covers 15 residues. Deletions cut 2 bases from V and 5 bases from J, with 13 bases between. Germline loops: CDR1 MNHEY, CDR2 SMNVEV (reference sequence). CDR3 sequence: CASSLVRGGDQPQHF. Written as DNA, the CDR3 is TGTGCCAGCAGTTTAGTTAGGGGAGGAGATCAGCCCCAGCATTTT.

This rearrangement joins TRBV29-1 to TRBJ1-2, with D possibly TRBD1 on 5 matching bases. The V gene's germline CDR1 is SQVTM and CDR2 ANQGSEA. This CDR3 has 13 amino acids. V lost 3 bases and J lost 2, with 10 bases in between. As DNA, the CDR3 is TGCAGCGTTGAGTCGGGGGGAAACTATGGCTACACCTTC. It codes for CSVESGGNYGYTF.

The sample holds a few counts of this clonotype. The rearrangement joins TRBV11-1 to TRBJ2-1; 7 positions agree with TRBD1. After removal of 5 bases from V and 0 bases from J, the junction contained 7 bases not matched to a gene. Germline assignment: CDR1 SGHAT and CDR2 FQDESV (reference sequence). The CDR3 is 16 residues long. The CDR3 loop is CASSVGTVNSYNEQFF. In nucleotides, the CDR3 is TGTGCCAGCAGCGTTGGGACAGTCAACTCCTACAATGAGCAGTTCTTC.

The J gene is TRBJ1-5, the V gene TRBV4-1; 9 bases match TRBD1. Trimming cost V 4 bases and J 1 base; bases outside gene matches: 8. The CDR3 spans 17 residues. Germline V gene sequence: CDR1 MGHRA, CDR2 YSYEKL. CDR3 protein: CASSPVGQGQSNQPQHF. CDR3 in DNA: TGCGCCAGCAGCCCTGTGGGACAGGGTCAGAGCAATCAGCCCCAGCATTTT.

This clonotype is a singleton in its sample. The chain couples TRBV10-3 to TRBJ2-1, with TRBD1 identical over 7 bases. The germline V gene has CDR1 ENHRY and CDR2 SYGVKD. The V gene end was trimmed by 5 bases and the J gene end by 6 bases; junction bases not matched to a gene: 10. The length of the CDR3 is 15 residues. DNA for the CDR3: TGTGCCATCAGTAGGACAGGTTATGGATTCAATGAGCAGTTCTTC. Translating it yields CAISRTGYGFNEQFF.

The genes are TRBV27 and TRBJ2-1; TRBD2 aligns across 7 bases. CDR1 is MNHEY, CDR2 SMNVEV, per germline (reference sequence). This CDR3 contains 15 residues. J lost 4 bases, V lost 4 bases, and 7 bases had no gene match. The CDR3 reads CASSWVAGTYNEQFF. The CDR3, as DNA: TGTGCCAGCAGTTGGGTAGCGGGTACGTACAATGAGCAGTTCTTC.

This chain connects TRBV7-9 to TRBJ2-5, with 11 positions matching TRBD2. The CDR3 runs to 16 residues. Germline CDR1 SEHNR, CDR2 FQNEAQ (reference sequence). Losses at the gene ends were 3 bases for V and 2 bases for J; bases not matched to a gene: 5. For the CDR3, the DNA is TGTGCCAGCAGCTTCGTAGCGGGAGGGGTTCAAGAGACCCAGTACTTC. Encoded protein: CASSFVAGGVQETQYF.

This clonotype was detected only a few times. V usage is TRBV15 and J usage is TRBJ1-6; 9 positions match TRBD1. The CDR3 is made up of 14 amino acids. V was pared by 8 bases and J by 8 bases, with 7 bases of the junction left unmatched. Germline V gene data show CDR1 as LNHNV and CDR2 as YYDKDF (reference sequence). Here the CDR3 reads CATGRDRADSPLHF. The CDR3 nucleotides are TGTGCCACCGGAAGGGACAGGGCTGATTCACCCCTCCACTTT.

This chain links TRBV20-1 with TRBJ2-7; D might be TRBD1 (5 bases). The V gene lost 8 bases and the J gene lost 7 bases, with 24 bases spanning the gap. CDR3 size: 14 residues. Germline lookup yields CDR1 DFQATT and CDR2 SNEGSKA (reference sequence). The CDR3 coding sequence is TGCAGTCCCTACCACGCAGGGATTCCTTTTGAGCAGTACTTC. It is translated as CSPYHAGIPFEQYF.

V and J are TRBV4-1 and TRBJ1-3; D ambiguous. Germline V gives CDR1 MGHRA, CDR2 YSYEKL. V shed 0 bases and J shed 4 bases, with 10 bases lying between them. The CDR3 consists of 15 residues. CDR3 sequence reads: CASSQDKNGGNTIYF. The CDR3 nucleotides are TGCGCCAGCAGCCAAGATAAAAACGGAGGAAACACCATATATTTT.

This clonotype was observed at least ten times. The chain has TRBV25-1 and TRBJ2-7; the D is unclear. The CDR3 sequence is 12 residues long. CDR1 and CDR2 (germline): MGHDK, SYGVNS. The V gene lost 1 base and the J gene lost 7 bases, with 8 bases spanning the gap. The CDR3 sequence is CASSELDWEQYF. CDR3 nucleotide sequence: TGTGCCAGCAGTGAATTAGATTGGGAGCAGTACTTC.

This clonotype was counted at least ten times. V and J are TRBV2 and TRBJ1-1, with TRBD1 identical over 9 bases. From germline, CDR1 is SNHLY and CDR2 FYNNEI. J lost 2 bases, V lost 5 bases, and 3 bases had no gene match. CDR3 length: 14 amino acids. This CDR3 is CASSRDRVNTEAFF. The CDR3, as DNA: TGTGCCAGCAGTAGGGACAGGGTCAACACTGAAGCTTTCTTT. The full variable domain, its missing parts supplied by reference TRBV2 and TRBJ1-1, is EPEVTQTPSHQVTQMGQEVILRCVPISNHLYFYWYRQILGQKVEFLVSFYNNEISEKSEIFDDQFSVERPDGSNFTLKIRSTKLEDSAMYFCASSRDRVNTEAFFGQGTRLTVV.

A remark on this clonotype: A much bigger clone sits one base away, suggesting this may be a read error. The V call is TRBV4-2, the J call TRBJ2-5; 10 bases fit TRBD2. Germline V gene lookup returns CDR1 LGHNA and CDR2 YNFKEQ. The CDR3 totals 17 residues. V lost 1 base and J lost 11; bases outside the gene matches: 16. The CDR3 spells CASSQGIGTSEGDEQYF. As DNA, the CDR3 is TGTGCCAGCAGCCAAGGAATAGGGACTAGCGAGGGAGATGAGCAGTACTTC.

CDR3 sequence reads: CASSLDITGGFEQFF. CDR3 in DNA: TGTGCCAGCAGCTTAGATATAACAGGGGGGTTTGAGCAGTTCTTC. The V and J genes are TRBV11-2 and TRBJ2-1; 8 bases fit TRBD1. V shed 0 bases and J 9 bases; nucleotides not matched to a gene: 7. Germline V CDR1 and CDR2: SGHAT, FQNNGV. The CDR3 runs to 15 residues. The full variable domain, rest sourced from reference TRBV11-2 and TRBJ2-1, is EAGVAQSPRYKIIEKRQSVAFWCNPISGHATLYWYQQILGQGPKLLIQFQNNGVVDDSQLPKDRFSAERLKGVDSTLKIQPAKLEDSAVYLCASSLDITGGFEQFFGPGTRLTVL.

The gene calls are TRBV4-1 and TRBJ2-1; 10 bases agree with TRBD2. V was pared by 3 bases and J by 0 bases, with 2 bases of the junction left unmatched. Germline V gene lookup returns CDR1 MGHRA and CDR2 YSYEKL. The CDR3 spans 16 residues. CDR3 DNA sequence: TGCGCCAGCAGCCACCCTAGCGGGAGCTCCTACAATGAGCAGTTCTTC. Its translation: CASSHPSGSSYNEQFF.

In this sample, this clonotype turned up once. CDR3 amino acids: CASSLGLVGSYEQYF. The CDR3 region has the DNA TGTGCCAGCAGCCTGGGACTAGTAGGATCCTACGAGCAGTACTTC. This chain connects TRBV3-1 to TRBJ2-7; 8 nucleotides match TRBD2. CDR1 is LGHDT, CDR2 YNNKEL, per germline (reference sequence). CDR3 length: 15 amino acids. The V gene end was trimmed by 4 bases and the J gene end by 1 base; junction bases not matched to a gene: 6.

The chain employs TRBV6-1 and TRBJ2-1, with 9 bases lining up with TRBD1. The CDR3 is 15 residues long. Germline V gives CDR1 MNHNS, CDR2 SASEGT. J lost 6 bases, V lost 7 bases, and 10 bases had no gene match. DNA of the CDR3: TGTGCCAGCACCATACAGGGGGCTACACCCAATGAGCAGTTCTTC. Its translation: CASTIQGATPNEQFF.

This clonotype was observed a few times. The chain joins TRBV3-1 to TRBJ1-2, with a possible D match to TRBD1 (5 bases). V dropped 1 base and J dropped 4 bases, with 19 bases sitting between them. Germline V lookup: CDR1 LGHDT, CDR2 YNNKEL (reference sequence). This CDR3 region has 17 residues. CDR3 nucleotides: TGTGCCAGCAGCCAAGTCCCCGGGGGAGCTCCTAGCTATGGCTACACCTTC. Amino acids: CASSQVPGGAPSYGYTF. Based on the CDR3 plus reference TRBV3-1 and TRBJ1-2, the full variable domain is DTAVSQTPKYLVTQMGNDKSIKCEQNLGHDTMYWYKQDSKKFLKIMFSYNNKELIINETVPNRFSPKSPDKAHLNLHINSLELGDSAVYFCASSQVPGGAPSYGYTFGSGTRLTVV.